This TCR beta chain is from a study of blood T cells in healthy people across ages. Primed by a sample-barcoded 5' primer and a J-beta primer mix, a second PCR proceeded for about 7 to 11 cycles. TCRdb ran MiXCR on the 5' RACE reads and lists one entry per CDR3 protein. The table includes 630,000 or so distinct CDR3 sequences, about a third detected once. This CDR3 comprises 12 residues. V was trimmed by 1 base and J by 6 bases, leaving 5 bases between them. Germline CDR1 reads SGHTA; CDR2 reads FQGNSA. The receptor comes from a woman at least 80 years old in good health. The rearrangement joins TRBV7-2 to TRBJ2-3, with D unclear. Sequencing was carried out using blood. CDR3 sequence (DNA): TGTGCCAGCAGCTTAGACGTGGATACGCAGTATTTT. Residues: CASSLDVDTQYF. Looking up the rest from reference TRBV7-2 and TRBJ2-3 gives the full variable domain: GAGVSQSPSNKVTEKGKDVELRCDPISGHTALYWYRQSLGQGLEFLIYFQGNSAPDKSGLPSDRFSAERTGGSVSTLTIQRTQQEDSAVYLCASSLDVDTQYFGPGTRLTVL.